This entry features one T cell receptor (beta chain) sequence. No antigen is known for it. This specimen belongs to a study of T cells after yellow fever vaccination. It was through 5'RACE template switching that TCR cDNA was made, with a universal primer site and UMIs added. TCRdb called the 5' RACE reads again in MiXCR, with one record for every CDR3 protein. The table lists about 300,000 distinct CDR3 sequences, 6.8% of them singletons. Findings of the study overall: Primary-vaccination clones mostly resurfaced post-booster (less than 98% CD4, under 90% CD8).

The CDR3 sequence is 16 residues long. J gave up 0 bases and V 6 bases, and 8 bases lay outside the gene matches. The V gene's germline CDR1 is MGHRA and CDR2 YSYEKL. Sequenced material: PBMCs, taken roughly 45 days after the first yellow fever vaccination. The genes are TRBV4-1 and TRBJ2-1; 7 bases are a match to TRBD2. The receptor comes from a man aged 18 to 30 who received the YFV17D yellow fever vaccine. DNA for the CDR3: TGCGCCAGCAGGGAAGCGGGGCGCCGCTCCTACAATGAGCAGTTCTTC. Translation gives CASREAGRRSYNEQFF.